This is a list of T cell receptor beta chains from one sample in a study of blood T cell repertoires in COVID-19. Some clones are missing from TCRdb's copy, which holds only in-frame ones; the method was immunoSEQ multiplex PCR. The sample comprises nearly 350,000 clones, over 70% of which are singletons, and 2.5% to 3% rests with the top ten. Sequencing used peripheral blood. These receptors originate from a man in his thirties or forties with active or convalescent COVID-19. Each CDR3 is given with its conserved first and last residue. Fields, in order: clone size, CDR3 length, J gene, D gene, V gene, CDR3 protein, CDR3 DNA. A D gene is named only where the DNA matches it firmly. The size field is filled for only some rows; it gives once, few, many or a size class.

few,19,TRBJ1-3,TRBD1,TRBV5-5,CASSNWTGRGWDSGNTIYF,TGTGCCAGCAGCAACTGGACAGGAAGAGGTTGGGACTCTGGAAACACCATATATTTT
-,15,TRBJ1-1,TRBD1,TRBV6-2/TRBV6-3,CASSPGQVMNTEAFF,TGTGCCAGCAGTCCGGGACAGGTCATGAACACTGAAGCTTTCTTT
-,15,TRBJ1-2,-,TRBV27,CASSLGEGGIYGYTF,TGTGCCAGCAGTTTAGGGGAGGGGGGCATATATGGCTACACCTTC
-,17,TRBJ1-2,-,TRBV3-1/TRBV3-2,CASSQDRWAGFNYGYTF,TGTGCCAGCAGCCAAGATCGCTGGGCAGGCTTTAACTATGGCTACACCTTC
-,12,TRBJ2-3,-,TRBV7-2,CASRFGGDTQYF,TGTGCCAGCAGATTCGGAGGAGATACGCAGTATTTT
once,16,TRBJ2-7,-,TRBV4-2,CASSQVPSVSSYEQYF,TGTGCCAGCAGCCAAGTCCCTAGCGTAAGCTCCTACGAGCAGTACTTC
-,16,TRBJ2-3,-,TRBV24-1,CATSDARSGSTDTQYF,TGTGCCACCAGTGATGCTAGGTCAGGGAGCACAGATACGCAGTATTTT
-,16,TRBJ2-1,TRBD2,TRBV27,CASSLKRGGRGNEQFF,TGTGCCAGCAGTTTAAAGAGAGGCGGGAGGGGCAATGAGCAGTTCTTC
-,16,TRBJ1-6,TRBD1,TRBV4-3,CASSPNPGQENSPLHF,TGCGCCAGCAGCCCAAATCCGGGACAGGAAAATTCACCCCTCCACTTT
-,13,TRBJ2-7,-,TRBV7-8,CASSMGGSYEQYF,TGTGCCAGCAGCATGGGGGGCTCCTACGAGCAGTACTTC
-,14,TRBJ2-7,TRBD1,TRBV30,CAWTRNRGPYEQYF,TGTGCCTGGACCAGGAACAGGGGACCCTACGAGCAGTACTTC
-,14,TRBJ2-1,-,TRBV7-2,CASNRGTRGEEQFF,TGTGCCAGCAACCGGGGGACCCGGGGAGAGGAGCAGTTCTTC
-,15,TRBJ2-7,TRBD1,TRBV29-1,CSVEIRDRPSYEQYF,TGCAGCGTTGAAATCCGGGACAGGCCCTCCTACGAGCAGTACTTC
-,15,TRBJ2-7,-,TRBV6-5,CASRYSTGSSYEQYF,TGTGCCAGCCGATACTCAACAGGGAGCTCCTACGAGCAGTACTTC
-,15,TRBJ2-2,-,TRBV12-5,CASGLRRGGDGELFF,TGTGCTAGTGGTTTGAGGCGGGGCGGGGACGGGGAGCTGTTTTTT
-,15,TRBJ1-2,TRBD1,TRBV7-2,CASSVGQGVNYGYTF,TGTGCCAGCAGCGTAGGACAGGGGGTGAACTATGGCTACACCTTC
once,17,TRBJ1-2,TRBD1,TRBV7-2,CASSSDRGLRVIYGYTF,TGTGCCAGCAGCTCGGACAGGGGGCTCCGCGTGATCTATGGCTACACCTTC
once,14,TRBJ1-5,-,TRBV4-3,CASSLQQNDQPQHF,TGCGCCAGCAGCCTGCAACAGAACGATCAGCCCCAGCATTTT
-,15,TRBJ1-4,-,TRBV7-9,CASSPGQTKTEKLFF,TGTGCCAGCAGCCCGGGACAAACTAAAACTGAAAAACTGTTTTTT
-,13,TRBJ2-7,TRBD1,TRBV30,CAWMGQGNYEQYF,TGTGCCTGGATGGGACAGGGGAACTACGAGCAGTACTTC
-,20,TRBJ2-3,TRBD2,TRBV13,CASSLEGLAGLGHVGGTQYF,TGTGCCAGCAGCTTAGAGGGACTAGCGGGACTGGGCCATGTAGGAGGGACGCAGTATTTT
-,13,TRBJ1-5,-,TRBV12-3/TRBV12-4,CASSRQSNQPQHF,TGTGCCAGCAGCAGACAGAGCAATCAGCCCCAGCATTTT
-,14,TRBJ2-3,-,TRBV18,CASSPPLFTDTQYF,TGTGCCAGCTCACCCCCCCTTTTCACAGATACGCAGTATTTT
-,18,TRBJ1-1,TRBD1,TRBV5-6,CASSLARTGLFMNTEAFF,TGTGCCAGCAGCTTGGCCCGGACAGGACTTTTCATGAACACTGAAGCTTTCTTT
-,15,TRBJ1-3,TRBD1,TRBV6-6,CASSYSDRGGNTIYF,TGTGCCAGCAGTTACTCGGACAGGGGGGGAAACACCATATATTTT
once,15,TRBJ1-6,TRBD1,TRBV7-2,CASSRQGARNSPLHF,TGTGCCAGCAGCAGACAGGGGGCGCGAAATTCACCCCTCCACTTT
-,14,TRBJ2-2,TRBD1,TRBV30,CAWISRDSTGELFF,TGTGCCTGGATCTCCCGGGACAGCACCGGGGAGCTGTTTTTT